The next 13 T cell receptor beta chains were all read from a single sample in a study of blood T cell repertoires in COVID-19. Using immunoSEQ multiplex PCR, the repertoire was profiled, and TCRdb retains in-frame clones only, with some absent. Here the sample spans about 150,000 clones, nearly 85% being singletons. The sequencing sample was made of peripheral blood. Source of these receptors: a human donor in a cohort sampled during active COVID-19.

This chain uses TRBV2 with TRBJ1-6; TRBD1 matches at 8 bases. CDR3 length: 13 residues. V lost 6 bases to trimming and J lost 7 bases; unmatched junction nucleotides: 2. Germline CDR1 and CDR2: SNHLY and FYNNEI. CDR3 in amino acids: CASRQGANSPLHF. The CDR3 bases are TGTGCCAGCAGGCAGGGGGCGAATTCACCCCTCCACTTT.

The chain joins TRBV21-1 to TRBJ2-1; no check of the table's D call, TRBD1, against the DNA was made. TRBV21-1 is a pseudogene. The CDR3 consists of 16 residues. The CDR3 loop reads CASSTRDRRRGYEQFF. The CDR3 bases are TGTGCCAGCAGCACCCGGGACAGGAGAAGGGGTTATGAGCAGTTCTTC.

The CDR3 coding sequence is TGTGCCAGCACCCTAACGGTTAAGAACACTGAAGCTTTCTTT. Amino acid sequence: CASTLTVKNTEAFF. This chain connects TRBV5-6 to TRBJ1-1, with D hard to call. This CDR3 region has 14 residues. Germline assignment: CDR1 SGHDT and CDR2 YYEEEE. V was shortened by 6 bases and J by 1 base, with 13 bases between the two germline ends.

As for this clone: The sample holds other DNA sequences that translate to the same CDR3. This chain joins TRBV7-8 and TRBJ2-6; D ambiguous. V was clipped by 1 base and J by 2 bases, with 6 bases between them. The length of the CDR3 is 15 residues. From germline, CDR1 is SGHVS and CDR2 FQNEAQ. DNA of the CDR3: TGTGCCAGCAGCTTAGGGCTAGCTGGGGCCAACGTCCTGACTTTC. This codes for CASSLGLAGANVLTF.

The chain joins TRBV2 to TRBJ2-1; 7 bases agree with TRBD2. This CDR3 comprises 15 residues. V trimming: 3 bases; J trimming: 0 bases; junction bases outside the gene matches: 2. The germline V gene has CDR1 SNHLY and CDR2 FYNNEI. This chain's CDR3 is CASSDTGGSYNEQFF. In DNA, the CDR3 is TGTGCCAGCAGTGATACGGGGGGCTCCTACAATGAGCAGTTCTTC.

This rearrangement joins TRBV3-1 (or the pseudogene TRBV3-2) to TRBJ2-7; the match to TRBD2 covers 12 bases. The J segment lost 5 bases and the V segment lost 4 bases, leaving 3 bases of the junction unmatched. The CDR3 totals 14 residues. Per the germline V gene, CDR1 is LGHDT and CDR2 is YNNKEL (reference sequence). The CDR3 protein is CASSPSGGVDEQYF. CDR3 bases: TGTGCCAGCAGCCCTAGCGGGGGGGTCGACGAGCAGTACTTC.

The chain links TRBV6-5 to TRBJ2-2; possibly TRBD2 for D (7 bases). CDR3 length: 14 amino acids. V was cut by 5 bases and J by 6 bases, with 13 bases left in between. Germline CDR1 and CDR2: MNHEY and SVGAGI. The CDR3 nucleotides are TGTGCCAGCAGTCGGGGGCGGGAGTCCGGGGAGCTGTTTTTT. The encoded protein is CASSRGRESGELFF.

The chain has TRBV5-1 and TRBJ2-2; 7 bases match TRBD1. Trimming at V came to 9 bases and at J to 5 bases, leaving 7 bases not matched to a gene. Germline V CDR1 and CDR2: SGHRS, YFSETQ. This CDR3 region has 13 residues. CDR3 DNA: TGCGCCACCCGACAGGGAAGTACCGGGGAGCTGTTTTTT. Its translation: CATRQGSTGELFF.

V and J are TRBV24-1 and TRBJ1-2; the D gene is possibly TRBD1 (5 bases). The CDR3 contains 13 residues. Trimming took off 4 bases at V and 6 bases at J, with 11 bases between the two ends. Germline lookup yields CDR1 KGHDR and CDR2 SFDVKD. CDR3 bases: TGTGCCACCAGTGACCGGGGGAACGATGGCTACACCTTC. As protein: CATSDRGNDGYTF.

The gene calls are TRBV19 and TRBJ1-6; possibly TRBD1 for D (5 bases). V was clipped by 2 bases and J by 7 bases, with 15 bases between them. CDR1 and CDR2 from the germline V gene are LNHDA and SQIVND (reference sequence). CDR3 size: 16 residues. For the CDR3, the DNA is TGTGCCAGTAGTATAATTGGGGCAGGTGGGAATTCACCCCTCCACTTT. Residues: CASSIIGAGGNSPLHF.

The rearrangement uses TRBV5-4 and TRBJ2-6, with TRBD1 matching 7 bases. Germline-derived CDR1 and CDR2 are SGHNT and YYREEE (reference sequence). Losses at the gene ends were 5 bases for V and 1 base for J; bases not matched to a gene: 9. The CDR3 covers 17 residues. The DNA of the CDR3 is TGTGCCAGCAGTCGGGACAGCCCTAGGTCTGGGGCCAACGTCCTGACTTTC. Its protein is CASSRDSPRSGANVLTF.

V is TRBV9 and J is TRBJ2-3; unclear D gene. V gave up 0 bases and J gave up 2 bases, with 16 bases separating them. CDR1 is SGDLS and CDR2 is YYNGEE in the germline V gene. CDR3 size: 17 residues. CDR3 DNA: TGTGCCAGCAGCGTAGGCGCGGCGGTAAGATCCACAGATACGCAGTATTTT. Translating gives CASSVGAAVRSTDTQYF.

The chain combines TRBV10-2 with TRBJ2-5; D is unresolved. The V gene lost 3 bases and the J gene lost 3 bases, with 8 bases spanning the gap. The germline gives CDR1 WSHSY, CDR2 SAAADI. This CDR3 comprises 13 residues. The CDR3 bases are TGCGCCAGCAGTGATTCAGTAAAAGAGACCCAGTACTTC. Protein: CASSDSVKETQYF.